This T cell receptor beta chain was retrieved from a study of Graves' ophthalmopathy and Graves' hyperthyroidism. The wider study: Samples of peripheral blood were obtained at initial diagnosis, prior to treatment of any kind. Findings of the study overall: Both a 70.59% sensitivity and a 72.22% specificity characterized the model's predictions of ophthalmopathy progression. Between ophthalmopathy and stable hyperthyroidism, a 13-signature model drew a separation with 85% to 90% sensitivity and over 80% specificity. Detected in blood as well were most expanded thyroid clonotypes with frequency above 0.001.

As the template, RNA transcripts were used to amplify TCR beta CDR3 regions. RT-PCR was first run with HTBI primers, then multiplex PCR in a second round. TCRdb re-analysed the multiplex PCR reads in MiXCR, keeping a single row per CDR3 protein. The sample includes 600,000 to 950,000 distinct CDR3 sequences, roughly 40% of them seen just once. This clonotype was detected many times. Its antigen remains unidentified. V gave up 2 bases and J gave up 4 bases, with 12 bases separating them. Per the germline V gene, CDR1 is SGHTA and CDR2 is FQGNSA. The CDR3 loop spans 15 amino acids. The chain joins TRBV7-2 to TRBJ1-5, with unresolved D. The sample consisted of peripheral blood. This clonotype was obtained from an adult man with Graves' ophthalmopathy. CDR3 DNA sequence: TGTGCCAGCAGCTTAACTTCGGACGATAATCAGCCCCAGCATTTT. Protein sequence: CASSLTSDDNQPQHF.